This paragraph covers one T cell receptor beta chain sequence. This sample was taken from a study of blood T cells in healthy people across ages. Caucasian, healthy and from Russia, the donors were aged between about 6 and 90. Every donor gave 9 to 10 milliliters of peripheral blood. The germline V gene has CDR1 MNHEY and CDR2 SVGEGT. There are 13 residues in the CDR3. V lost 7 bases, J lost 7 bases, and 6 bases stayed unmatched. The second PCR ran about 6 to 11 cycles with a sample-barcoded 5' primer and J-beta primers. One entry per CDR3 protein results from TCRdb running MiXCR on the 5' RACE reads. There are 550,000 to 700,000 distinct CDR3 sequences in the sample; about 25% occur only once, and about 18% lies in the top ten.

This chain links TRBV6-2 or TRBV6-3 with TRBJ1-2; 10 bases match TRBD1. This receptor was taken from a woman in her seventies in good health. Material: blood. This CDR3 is CASTDRGPGGYTF. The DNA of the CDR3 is TGTGCCAGCACCGACAGGGGGCCTGGTGGCTACACCTTC.